This T cell receptor (beta chain) appears in the sequencing data of a study of read filtering for tumor transcriptome and immune sequencing. Germline V gives CDR1 SGHRS, CDR2 YFSETQ. This CDR3 is 12 amino acids long. V lost 5 bases and J lost 9, with 14 bases in between. Turning to this clonotype: Its specificity is not known.

The library was built from about 400 ng RNA with molecular barcoded adaptors for alpha/delta and beta/gamma chains. One entry per CDR3 protein results from TCRdb running MiXCR on the reads. The table shows about 130,000 distinct CDR3 sequences, with over 10% occurring only once. Study-level points and caveats: Correlation between methods rose after single-read clonotypes were removed.

The specimen was a population of CD138-negative cells sorted from bone marrow. The receptor was derived from a donor aged 40 or older with multiple myeloma. The V call is TRBV5-1, the J call TRBJ1-2; D unclear. CDR3 coding DNA: TGCGCCAGCAGAGCCTCAGCCAAAAGCTACACCTTC. It is translated as CASRASAKSYTF. The variable domain in full, completed from reference TRBV5-1 and TRBJ1-2, reads KAGVTQTPRYLIKTRGQQVTLSCSPISGHRSVSWYQQTPGQGLQFLFEYFSETQRNKGNFPGRFSGRQFSNSRSEMNVSTLELGDSALYLCASRASAKSYTFGSGTRLTVV.